These 12 T cell receptor beta chains came from one sample sequenced in a study of blood T cell repertoires in COVID-19. Only in-frame clones appear in the TCRdb table, and some are missing; sequencing was by immunoSEQ multiplex PCR. The sample shows 200,000 to 250,000 clones, around 80% of them seen only once. The material sequenced was peripheral blood. All receptors derive from a woman in her 70s with acute or convalescent COVID-19.

This clone was found once. The rearrangement uses TRBV7-9 and TRBJ2-2; TRBD1 matches at 7 bases. The CDR3 is 16 residues long. Per germline, CDR1 SEHNR and CDR2 FQNEAQ (reference sequence). V was clipped by 0 bases and J by 6 bases; unmatched bases: 7. As DNA, the CDR3 is TGTGCCAGCAGCTTAGCTGGGACAGATAGGCCCGGGGAGCTGTTTTTT. Protein: CASSLAGTDRPGELFF.

This chain uses TRBV5-1 with TRBJ2-2; possible D gene TRBD1, 8 bases. Germline V CDR1 and CDR2: SGHRS, YFSETQ. Deletions cut 4 bases from V and 1 base from J, with 17 bases between. This CDR3 is built from 17 residues. The CDR3 region is CASSPEGGTGNTGELFF. DNA of the CDR3: TGCGCCAGCAGCCCCGAGGGAGGGACAGGGAACACCGGGGAGCTGTTTTTT.

This sequence joins TRBV2 and TRBJ1-2; a possible D gene is TRBD1 (6 bases). The germline V and J ends were trimmed by 6 bases and 8 bases, with 16 bases remaining between them. Germline CDR1 is SNHLY and CDR2 is FYNNEI. This CDR3 has 13 amino acids. The CDR3: CASRVTGLGGYTF. In nucleotides, the CDR3 is TGTGCCAGCAGAGTCACAGGGTTGGGGGGCTACACCTTC.

This rearrangement joins TRBV18 to TRBJ2-2; 9 bases agree with TRBD2. Per the germline V gene, CDR1 is KGHSH and CDR2 is LQKENI. This CDR3 has 14 amino acids. Trimming took 6 bases from V and 8 from J; bases not matched to a gene: 7. CDR3 in amino acids: CASSFRGLAGELFF. CDR3 in DNA: TGTGCCAGCTCCTTTCGTGGACTAGCGGGGGAGCTGTTTTTT.

The genes are TRBV7-9 and TRBJ2-1; tentatively, D is TRBD1 (6 bases). V was trimmed by 0 bases and J by 7 bases, leaving 7 bases between them. This CDR3 comprises 13 residues. Germline CDR1 and CDR2: SEHNR and FQNEAQ (reference sequence). DNA for the CDR3: TGTGCCAGCAGCTTAGCCCAGGGGAATGAGCAGTTCTTC. As protein: CASSLAQGNEQFF.

The chain joins TRBV10-3 to TRBJ1-2; D gene ambiguous. Trimming took 10 bases from V and 4 from J, leaving 16 bases between them. This CDR3 comprises 13 residues. Germline CDR1 ENHRY, CDR2 SYGVKD. The CDR3 DNA reads as TGTGCCACCAGGACGGACTTTTTCTATGGCTACACCTTC. Translated: CATRTDFFYGYTF.

The J gene is TRBJ2-7, the V gene TRBV28, with no clear D. CDR1 is MDHEN and CDR2 is SYDVKM in the germline V gene. Trimming shortened V by 4 bases and J by 3 bases, and 4 bases separated the two germline ends. The CDR3 runs to 11 residues. CDR3 amino acids: CASSSIYEQYF. The CDR3 DNA reads as TGTGCCAGCAGTTCTATCTACGAGCAGTACTTC.

The genes are TRBV5-5 and TRBJ2-1; TRBD2 agrees at 13 bases. CDR1 is SGHKS and CDR2 is YYEKEE in the germline V gene (reference sequence). CDR3 length: 14 amino acids. Losses at the gene ends were 4 bases for V and 10 bases for J; bases not matched to a gene: 5. The CDR3 nucleotides are TGTGCCAGCAGCCCTGGACTAGCGGGGGCCGAGCAGTTCTTC. Encoded protein: CASSPGLAGAEQFF.

In its sample, this clone was seen once. The chain has TRBV2 and TRBJ2-3, with TRBD1 matching over 7 bases. The length of the CDR3 is 15 residues. V dropped 7 bases and J dropped 4; count of bases not matched to a gene: 11. Germline V lookup: CDR1 SNHLY, CDR2 FYNNEI. The CDR3 nucleotides are TGTGCCAGCACTGCAACGGGGACAGAGTCAGATACGCAGTATTTT. This translates into CASTATGTESDTQYF. The full variable domain, completed using reference TRBV2 and TRBJ2-3, is EPEVTQTPSHQVTQMGQEVILRCVPISNHLYFYWYRQILGQKVEFLVSFYNNEISEKSEIFDDQFSVERPDGSNFTLKIRSTKLEDSAMYFCASTATGTESDTQYFGPGTRLTVL.

The chain has TRBV4-1 and TRBJ2-7, with 13 bases that match TRBD2. The CDR3 is made up of 18 amino acids. Germline V lookup: CDR1 MGHRA, CDR2 YSYEKL. V lost 3 bases to trimming and J lost 1 base; unmatched junction nucleotides: 9. The CDR3 DNA reads as TGCGCCAGCAGCCATAGGACTAGCGGGGGACAGGGGTCCTACGAGCAGTACTTC. This sequence encodes CASSHRTSGGQGSYEQYF.

The genes are TRBV3-1 (or the pseudogene TRBV3-2) and TRBJ1-2, with D possibly matching TRBD1 (6 bases). The CDR3 runs 14 residues. V was clipped by 4 bases and J by 6 bases, with 15 bases between them. Germline loops: CDR1 LGHDT, CDR2 YNNKEL (reference sequence). This CDR3 reads CASSRAGEGDGYTF. CDR3 bases: TGTGCCAGCAGCCGCGCAGGGGAGGGGGATGGCTACACCTTC.

Only a few counts were recorded for this clone. The chain uses TRBV3-1 (or the pseudogene TRBV3-2) and TRBJ1-4; tentative D call: TRBD1 (5 bases). The CDR3 contains 15 residues. Germline CDR1 LGHDT, CDR2 YNNKEL (reference sequence). V lost 4 bases and J lost 3, with 12 bases in between. The CDR3 DNA reads TGTGCCAGCAGCCCGGGGGACCAATCTAATGAAAAACTGTTTTTT. Residues: CASSPGDQSNEKLFF.